The 8 T cell receptor beta chains below come from one sample, sequenced in a study of blood T cell repertoires in COVID-19. Measured with immunoSEQ multiplex PCR; TCRdb has only the in-frame clones, and not every one. Of some 240,000 clones in the sample, 84% were seen once. Sequencing was carried out using PBMCs or T cells enriched from blood (not recorded which). These receptors originate from a man between 50 and 59 years old who had recovered from COVID-19.

The chain combines TRBV10-3 with TRBJ1-1; tentatively, D is TRBD1 (5 bases). The CDR3 covers 17 residues. Trimming took 2 bases from V and 1 from J, leaving 17 bases between them. From germline, CDR1 is ENHRY and CDR2 SYGVKD. CDR3 in amino acids: CAISENGAGVGNTEAFF. In nucleotides, the CDR3 is TGTGCCATCAGTGAGAATGGAGCGGGGGTAGGGAACACTGAAGCTTTCTTT.

The chain couples TRBV4-1 to TRBJ2-5, with 7 bases fitting TRBD1. CDR1 MGHRA and CDR2 YSYEKL come from the germline V gene. J gave up 1 base and V 3 bases, and 2 bases lay outside the gene matches. The CDR3 has 14 residues. The CDR3 sequence is CASSQGQTQETQYF. CDR3 sequence (DNA): TGCGCCAGCAGCCAGGGACAGACCCAAGAGACCCAGTACTTC.

The chain joins TRBV6-2 or TRBV6-3 to TRBJ1-6; D might be TRBD1 (5 bases). Trimming removed 6 bases at V and 7 bases at J, with 19 bases between. Germline V lookup: CDR1 MNHEY, CDR2 SVGEGT. This CDR3 is built from 16 residues. The CDR3 sequence is CASSNSRVDRNSPLHF. The CDR3 nucleotides read TGTGCCAGCAGCAACAGCAGGGTTGATCGGAATTCACCCCTCCACTTT.

CDR3 sequence reads: CTTGTSGGAGSYEQYF. CDR3 DNA sequence: TGCACCACCGGGACTAGCGGGGGGGCCGGTTCCTACGAGCAGTACTTC. The chain has TRBV1 and TRBJ2-7; the table's D call TRBD2 went unverified against the DNA. TRBV1 corresponds to a pseudogene. This CDR3 region has 16 residues.

V is TRBV13 and J is TRBJ2-7; TRBD2 agrees at 7 bases. Germline lookup yields CDR1 PRHDT and CDR2 FYEKMQ (reference sequence). With 5 bases clipped from V and 3 bases from J, the junction kept 1 base outside the gene matches. The CDR3 contains 12 residues. The CDR3 region has the DNA TGTGCCAGCAGCAGGGACTACTACGAGCAGTACTTC. Encoded protein: CASSRDYYEQYF.

The gene calls are TRBV19 and TRBJ1-4, with TRBD1 as a possible D gene (5 bases). The CDR3 is 19 amino acids. The germline V gene encodes CDR1 LNHDA and CDR2 SQIVND (reference sequence). The V and J ends lost 3 bases and 0 bases respectively, with 20 bases between them. For the CDR3, the DNA is TGTGCCAGTAGTATTGCAGGTCAGACAGCAACTGCAACTAATGAAAAACTGTTTTTT. It specifies CASSIAGQTATATNEKLFF.

The V call is TRBV6-2 or TRBV6-3, the J call TRBJ2-1; weak D call: TRBD2 (6 bases). In germline, CDR1 is MNHEY, CDR2 SVGEGT. The length of the CDR3 is 13 residues. The V and J ends lost 1 base and 5 bases respectively, with 6 bases between them. CDR3 sequence reads: CASSYWGDNEQFF. The CDR3 DNA follows: TGTGCCAGCAGTTACTGGGGGGACAATGAGCAGTTCTTC.

As to this clone: One end of the junction fails to match germline, which may point to a read error. The chain recombines TRBV10-1 with TRBJ2-3; no clear D gene. The germline V gene encodes CDR1 WNHNN and CDR2 SYGVQD (reference sequence). The CDR3 covers 11 residues. The CDR3 DNA follows: TGCGCCAGCAGTGGCCGAGGTTCGCTACATTTT. Its protein is CASSGRGSLHF.